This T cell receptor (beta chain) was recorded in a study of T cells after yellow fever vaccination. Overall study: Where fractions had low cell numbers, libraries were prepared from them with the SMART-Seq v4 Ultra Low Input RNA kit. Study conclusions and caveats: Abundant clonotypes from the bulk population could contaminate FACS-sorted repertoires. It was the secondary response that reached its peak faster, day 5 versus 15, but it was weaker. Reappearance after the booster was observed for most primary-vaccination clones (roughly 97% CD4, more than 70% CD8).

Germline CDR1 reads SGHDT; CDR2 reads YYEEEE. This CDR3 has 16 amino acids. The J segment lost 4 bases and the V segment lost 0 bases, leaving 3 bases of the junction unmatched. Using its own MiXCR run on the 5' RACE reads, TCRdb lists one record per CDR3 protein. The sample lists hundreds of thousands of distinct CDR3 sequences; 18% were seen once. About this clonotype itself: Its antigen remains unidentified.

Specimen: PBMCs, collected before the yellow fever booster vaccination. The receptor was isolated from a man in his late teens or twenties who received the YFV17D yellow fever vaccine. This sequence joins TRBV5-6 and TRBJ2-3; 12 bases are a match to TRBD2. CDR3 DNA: TGTGCCAGCAGCTTGGTTTCTAGCGGGGGGGCAGATACGCAGTATTTT. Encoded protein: CASSLVSSGGADTQYF.